This T cell receptor (beta chain) was identified in a study of type 1 regulatory T cells. On the study more broadly: T-allo10 is an in vitro-generated, Tr1-enriched CD4 T cell product specific for alloantigen.

A single record per CDR3 protein comes from TCRdb applying MiXCR to the reads. The sample lists roughly 60,000 distinct CDR3 sequences, approximately 60% seen once, with about 1.7% in the top ten. About this clonotype itself: The antigen is not known.

The study, taken as a whole, reports: Tr1 cells had a more restricted TCR repertoire than non-Tr1 cells.

The germline CDR1 and CDR2 sequences are SGHRS and YFSETQ. The V end lost 3 bases, the J end lost 4 bases, and 13 bases lay between the germline ends. CDR3 length equals 14 residues. This TCR was sampled from a human donor in good health. Sequenced material: cultured non-Tr1 T cells, either the whole culture or a sorted T cell fraction (not recorded which). The V call is TRBV5-1, the J call TRBJ1-2, with D possibly being TRBD1 (6 bases). For the CDR3, the DNA is TGCGCCAGCAGCTCGAGACAGGAGAGCTATGGCTACACCTTC. Translation gives CASSSRQESYGYTF.